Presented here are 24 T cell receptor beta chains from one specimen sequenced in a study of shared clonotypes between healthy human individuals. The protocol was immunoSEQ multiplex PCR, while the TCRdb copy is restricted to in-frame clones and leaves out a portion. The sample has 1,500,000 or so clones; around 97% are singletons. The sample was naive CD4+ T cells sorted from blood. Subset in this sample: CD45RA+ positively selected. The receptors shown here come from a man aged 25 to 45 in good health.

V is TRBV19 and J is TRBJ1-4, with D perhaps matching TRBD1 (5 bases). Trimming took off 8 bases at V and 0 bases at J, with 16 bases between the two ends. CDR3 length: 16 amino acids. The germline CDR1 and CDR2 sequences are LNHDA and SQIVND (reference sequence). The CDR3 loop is CASAGQGTATNEKLFF. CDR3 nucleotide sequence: TGTGCCAGTGCCGGCCAGGGTACCGCAACTAATGAAAAACTGTTTTTT.

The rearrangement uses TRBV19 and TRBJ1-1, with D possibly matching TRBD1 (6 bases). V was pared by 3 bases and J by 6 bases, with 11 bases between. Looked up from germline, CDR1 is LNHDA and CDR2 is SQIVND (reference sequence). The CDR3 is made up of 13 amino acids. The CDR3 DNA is TGTGCCAGTAGTATGCAGGGGATCGCTGAAGCTTTCTTT. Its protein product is CASSMQGIAEAFF. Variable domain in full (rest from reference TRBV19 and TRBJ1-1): DGGITQSPKYLFRKEGQNVTLSCEQNLNHDAMYWYRQDPGQGLRLIYYSQIVNDFQKGDIAEGYSVSREKKESFPLTVTSAQKNPTAFYLCASSMQGIAEAFFGQGTRLTVV.

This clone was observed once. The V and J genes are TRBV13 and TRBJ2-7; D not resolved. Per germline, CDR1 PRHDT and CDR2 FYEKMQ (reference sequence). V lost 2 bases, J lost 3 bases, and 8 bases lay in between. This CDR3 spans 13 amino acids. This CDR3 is CASSLTQNYEQYF. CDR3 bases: TGTGCCAGCAGCTTAACACAGAACTACGAGCAGTACTTC. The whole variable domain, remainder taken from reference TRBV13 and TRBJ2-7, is AAGVIQSPRHLIKEKRETATLKCYPIPRHDTVYWYQQGPGQDPQFLISFYEKMQSDKGSIPDRFSAQQFSDYHSELNMSSLELGDSALYFCASSLTQNYEQYFGPGTRLTVT.

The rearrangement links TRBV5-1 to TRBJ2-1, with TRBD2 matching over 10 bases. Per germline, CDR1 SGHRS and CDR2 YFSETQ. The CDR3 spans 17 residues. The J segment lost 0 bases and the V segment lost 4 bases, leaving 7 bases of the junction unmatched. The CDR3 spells CASSPGLAPSSYNEQFF. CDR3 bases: TGCGCCAGCAGCCCGGGACTAGCGCCAAGCTCCTACAATGAGCAGTTCTTC.

The CDR3 bases are TGCGCCAGCAGTTCCCCTCTAGGGAACTTGGAGACCCAGTACTTC. This gives the protein CASSSPLGNLETQYF. The chain uses TRBV5-1 and TRBJ2-5, with no clear D. In germline, CDR1 is SGHRS, CDR2 YFSETQ. Trimming took 5 bases from V and 5 from J, leaving 19 bases between them. This CDR3 region has 15 residues.

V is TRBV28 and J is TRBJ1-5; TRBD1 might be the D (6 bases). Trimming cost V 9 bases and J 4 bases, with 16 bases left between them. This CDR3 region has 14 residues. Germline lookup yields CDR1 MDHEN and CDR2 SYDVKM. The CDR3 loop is CASKKDRGNQPQHF. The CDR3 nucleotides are TGTGCCAGTAAAAAGGACAGAGGAAATCAGCCCCAGCATTTT.

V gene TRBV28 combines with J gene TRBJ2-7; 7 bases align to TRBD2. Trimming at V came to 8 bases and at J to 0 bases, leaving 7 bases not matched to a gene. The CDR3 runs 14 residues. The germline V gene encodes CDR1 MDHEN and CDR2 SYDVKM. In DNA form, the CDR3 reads TGTGCCAGCGGGGGGGGACGGAGCTCCTACGAGCAGTACTTC. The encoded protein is CASGGGRSSYEQYF.

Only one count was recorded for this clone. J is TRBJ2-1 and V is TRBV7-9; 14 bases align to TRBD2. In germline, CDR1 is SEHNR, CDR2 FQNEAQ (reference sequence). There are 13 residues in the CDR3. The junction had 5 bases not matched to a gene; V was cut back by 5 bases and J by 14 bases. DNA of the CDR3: TGTGCCAGCAGCGGGGGACTAGCGGGAGTAAAGTTCTTC. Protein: CASSGGLAGVKFF.

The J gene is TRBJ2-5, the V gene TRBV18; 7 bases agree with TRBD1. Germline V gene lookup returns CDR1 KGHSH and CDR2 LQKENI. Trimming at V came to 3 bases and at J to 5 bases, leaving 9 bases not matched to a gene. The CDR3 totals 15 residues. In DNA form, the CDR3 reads TGTGCCAGCTCACCGGCGAGGGGGCGCGGGGAGACCCAGTACTTC. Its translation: CASSPARGRGETQYF. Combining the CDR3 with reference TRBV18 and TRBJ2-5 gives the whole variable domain NAGVMQNPRHLVRRRGQEARLRCSPMKGHSHVYWYRQLPEEGLKFMVYLQKENIIDESGMPKERFSAEFPKEGPSILRIQQVVRGDSAAYFCASSPARGRGETQYFGPGTRLLVL.

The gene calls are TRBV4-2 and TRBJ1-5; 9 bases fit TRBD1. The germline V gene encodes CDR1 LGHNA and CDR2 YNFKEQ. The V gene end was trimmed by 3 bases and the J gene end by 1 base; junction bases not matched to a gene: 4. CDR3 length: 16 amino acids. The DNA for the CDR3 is TGTGCCAGCAGCCAGGCCGGGACAGGGAGCAATCAGCCCCAGCATTTT. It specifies CASSQAGTGSNQPQHF.

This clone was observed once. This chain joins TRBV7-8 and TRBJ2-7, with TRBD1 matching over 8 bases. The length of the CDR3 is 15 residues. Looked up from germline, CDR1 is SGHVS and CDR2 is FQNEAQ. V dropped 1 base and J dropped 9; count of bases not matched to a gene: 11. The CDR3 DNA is TGTGCCAGCAGCTTAGTTGGGACAGGTAGTGACTGGCAGTACTTC. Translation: CASSLVGTGSDWQYF.

CDR3 protein: CASTTSALSFSDTQYF. The CDR3 bases are TGCGCCAGCACCACATCGGCCTTATCCTTTTCAGATACGCAGTATTTT. The chain joins TRBV5-1 to TRBJ2-3; no clear D. This CDR3 contains 16 residues. Looked up from germline, CDR1 is SGHRS and CDR2 is YFSETQ. V was cut by 6 bases and J by 4 bases, with 21 bases left in between.

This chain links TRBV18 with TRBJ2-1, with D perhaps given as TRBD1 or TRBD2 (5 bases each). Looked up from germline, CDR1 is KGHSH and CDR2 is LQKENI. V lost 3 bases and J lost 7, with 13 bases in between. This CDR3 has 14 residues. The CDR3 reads CASSPPGTQNEQFF. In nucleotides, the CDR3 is TGTGCCAGCTCACCCCCCGGGACGCAGAATGAGCAGTTCTTC.

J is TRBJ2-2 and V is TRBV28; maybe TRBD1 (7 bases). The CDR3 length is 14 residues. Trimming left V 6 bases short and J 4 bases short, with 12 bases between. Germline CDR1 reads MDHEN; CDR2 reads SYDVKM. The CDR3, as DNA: TGTGCCAGCAGAAGACAGGGAGGCACCGGGGAGCTGTTTTTT. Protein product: CASRRQGGTGELFF.

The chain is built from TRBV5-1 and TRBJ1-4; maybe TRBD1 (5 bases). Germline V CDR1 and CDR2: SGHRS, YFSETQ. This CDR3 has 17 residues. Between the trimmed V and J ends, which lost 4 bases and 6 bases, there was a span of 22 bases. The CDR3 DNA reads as TGCGCCAGCAGCCCCCGGACGTCAGGGAATGGTCATGAAAAACTGTTTTTT. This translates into CASSPRTSGNGHEKLFF.

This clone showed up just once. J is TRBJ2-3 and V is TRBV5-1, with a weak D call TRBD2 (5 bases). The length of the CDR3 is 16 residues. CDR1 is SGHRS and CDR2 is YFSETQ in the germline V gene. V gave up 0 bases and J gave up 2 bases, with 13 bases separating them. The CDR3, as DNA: TGCGCCAGCAGCTTGGCCGGGGTTCGGTACACAGATACGCAGTATTTT. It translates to CASSLAGVRYTDTQYF.

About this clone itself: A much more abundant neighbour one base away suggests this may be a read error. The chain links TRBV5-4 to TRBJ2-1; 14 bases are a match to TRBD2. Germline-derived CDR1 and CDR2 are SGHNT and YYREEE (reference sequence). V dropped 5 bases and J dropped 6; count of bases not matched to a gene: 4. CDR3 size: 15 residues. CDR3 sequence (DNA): TGTGCCAGCAGTGCCGGGACTAGCGGGAGCAATGAGCAGTTCTTC. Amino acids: CASSAGTSGSNEQFF.

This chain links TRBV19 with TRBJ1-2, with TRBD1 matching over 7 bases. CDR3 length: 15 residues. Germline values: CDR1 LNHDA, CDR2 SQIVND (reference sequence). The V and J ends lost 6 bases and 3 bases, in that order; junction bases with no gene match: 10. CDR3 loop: CASRPETGAYYGYTF. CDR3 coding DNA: TGTGCCAGTAGGCCAGAAACAGGGGCTTACTATGGCTACACCTTC.

CDR3: CASSLSYNEQFF. The CDR3 nucleotides are TGTGCCAGCAGCTTGAGTTACAATGAGCAGTTCTTC. V is TRBV13 and J is TRBJ2-1; D remains ambiguous. The CDR3 totals 12 residues. V shed 3 bases and J shed 4 bases, with 4 bases lying between them. Germline V gene sequence: CDR1 PRHDT, CDR2 FYEKMQ (reference sequence).

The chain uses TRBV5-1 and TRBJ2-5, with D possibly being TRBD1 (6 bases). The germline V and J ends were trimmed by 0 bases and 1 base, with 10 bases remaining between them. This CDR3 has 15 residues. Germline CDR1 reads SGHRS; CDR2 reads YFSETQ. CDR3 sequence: CASSLGDTSQETQYF. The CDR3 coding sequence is TGCGCCAGCAGCTTGGGGGACACAAGCCAAGAGACCCAGTACTTC.

The DNA for the CDR3 is TGTGCCAGTAGTATAAGACGGGGGAGCACAGATACGCAGTATTTT. Translating gives CASSIRRGSTDTQYF. The chain uses TRBV19 and TRBJ2-3; D may be TRBD2 (6 bases). This CDR3 spans 15 amino acids. Germline values: CDR1 LNHDA, CDR2 SQIVND (reference sequence). Trimming removed 2 bases from V and 0 bases from J, with 9 bases in between.

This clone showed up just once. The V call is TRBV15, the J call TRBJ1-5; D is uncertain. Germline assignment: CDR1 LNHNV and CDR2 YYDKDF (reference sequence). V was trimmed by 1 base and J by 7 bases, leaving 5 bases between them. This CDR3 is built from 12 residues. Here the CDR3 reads CATSRARQPQHF. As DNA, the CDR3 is TGTGCCACCAGCAGAGCACGACAGCCCCAGCATTTT.

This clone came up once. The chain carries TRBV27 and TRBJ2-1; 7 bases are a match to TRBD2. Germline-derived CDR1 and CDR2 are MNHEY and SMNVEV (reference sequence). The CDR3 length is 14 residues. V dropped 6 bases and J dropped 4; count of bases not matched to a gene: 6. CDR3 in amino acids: CASSSGTTYNEQFF. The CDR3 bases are TGTGCCAGCAGCTCCGGGACTACTTACAATGAGCAGTTCTTC.

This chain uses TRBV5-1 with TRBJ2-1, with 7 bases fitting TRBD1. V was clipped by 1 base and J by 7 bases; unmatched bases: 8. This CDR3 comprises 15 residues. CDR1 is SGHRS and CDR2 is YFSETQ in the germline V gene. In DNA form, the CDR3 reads TGCGCCAGCAGCTTGTTCACAGGGGATATGAATGAGCAGTTCTTC. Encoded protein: CASSLFTGDMNEQFF.